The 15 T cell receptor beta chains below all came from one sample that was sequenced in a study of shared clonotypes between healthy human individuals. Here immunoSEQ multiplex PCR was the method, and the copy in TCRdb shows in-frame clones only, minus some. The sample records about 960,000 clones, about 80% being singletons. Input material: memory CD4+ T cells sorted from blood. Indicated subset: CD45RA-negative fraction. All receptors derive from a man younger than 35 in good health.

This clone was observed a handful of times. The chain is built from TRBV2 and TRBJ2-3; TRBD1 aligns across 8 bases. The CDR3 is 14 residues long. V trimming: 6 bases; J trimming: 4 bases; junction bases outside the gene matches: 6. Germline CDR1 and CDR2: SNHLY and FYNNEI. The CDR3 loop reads CASSQDRGPDTQYF. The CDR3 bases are TGTGCCAGCAGCCAAGACAGGGGACCAGATACGCAGTATTTT. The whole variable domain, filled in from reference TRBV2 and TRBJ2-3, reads EPEVTQTPSHQVTQMGQEVILRCVPISNHLYFYWYRQILGQKVEFLVSFYNNEISEKSEIFDDQFSVERPDGSNFTLKIRSTKLEDSAMYFCASSQDRGPDTQYFGPGTRLTVL.

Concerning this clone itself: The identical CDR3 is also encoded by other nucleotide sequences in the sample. CDR3 region: CASSLGGRETQYF. The DNA for the CDR3 is TGTGCCAGCAGCTTAGGAGGGCGCGAGACCCAGTACTTC. The chain combines TRBV7-3 with TRBJ2-5; D might be TRBD2 (6 bases). V gave up 2 bases and J gave up 5 bases, with 9 bases separating them. The CDR3 extends over 13 amino acids. In germline, CDR1 is SGHTA, CDR2 FQGTGA.

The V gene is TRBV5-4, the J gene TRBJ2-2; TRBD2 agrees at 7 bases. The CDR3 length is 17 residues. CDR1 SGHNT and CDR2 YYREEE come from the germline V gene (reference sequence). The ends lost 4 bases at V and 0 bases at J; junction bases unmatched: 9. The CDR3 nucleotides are TGTGCCAGCAGCCCGGGAGGCGTGGGGGCGAACACCGGGGAGCTGTTTTTT. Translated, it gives CASSPGGVGANTGELFF.

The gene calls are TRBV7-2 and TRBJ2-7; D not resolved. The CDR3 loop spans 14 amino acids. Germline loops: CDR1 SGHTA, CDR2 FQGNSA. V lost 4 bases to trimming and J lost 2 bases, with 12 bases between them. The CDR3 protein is CASSSPPGTYEQYF. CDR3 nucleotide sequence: TGTGCCAGCAGCTCCCCCCCGGGCACCTACGAGCAGTACTTC. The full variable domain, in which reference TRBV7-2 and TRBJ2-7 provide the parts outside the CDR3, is GAGVSQSPSNKVTEKGKDVELRCDPISGHTALYWYRQSLGQGLEFLIYFQGNSAPDKSGLPSDRFSAERTGGSVSTLTIQRTQQEDSAVYLCASSSPPGTYEQYFGPGTRLTVT.

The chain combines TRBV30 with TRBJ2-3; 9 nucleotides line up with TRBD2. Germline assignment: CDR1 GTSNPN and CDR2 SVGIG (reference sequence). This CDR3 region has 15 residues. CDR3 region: CARSPASGITDTQYF. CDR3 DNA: TGTGCGAGATCCCCCGCTAGCGGGATCACAGATACGCAGTATTTT. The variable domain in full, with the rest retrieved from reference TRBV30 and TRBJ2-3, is SQTIHQWPATLVQPVGSPLSLECTVEGTSNPNLYWYRQAAGRGLQLLFYSVGIGQISSEVPQNLSASRPQDRQFILSSKKLLLSDSGFYLCARSPASGITDTQYFGPGTRLTVL.

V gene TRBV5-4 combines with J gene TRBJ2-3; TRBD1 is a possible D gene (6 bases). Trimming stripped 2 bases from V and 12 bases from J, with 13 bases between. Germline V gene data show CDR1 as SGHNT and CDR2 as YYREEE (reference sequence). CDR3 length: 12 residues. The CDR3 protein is CASSFGQTSQYF. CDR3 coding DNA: TGTGCCAGCAGCTTTGGACAGACGTCCCAGTATTTT.

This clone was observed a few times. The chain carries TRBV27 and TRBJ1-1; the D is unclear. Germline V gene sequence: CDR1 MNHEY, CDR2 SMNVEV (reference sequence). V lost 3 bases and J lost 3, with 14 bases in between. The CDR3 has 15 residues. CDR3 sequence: CASSFVGSRHTEAFF. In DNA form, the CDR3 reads TGTGCCAGCAGTTTCGTCGGATCCCGGCACACTGAAGCTTTCTTT.

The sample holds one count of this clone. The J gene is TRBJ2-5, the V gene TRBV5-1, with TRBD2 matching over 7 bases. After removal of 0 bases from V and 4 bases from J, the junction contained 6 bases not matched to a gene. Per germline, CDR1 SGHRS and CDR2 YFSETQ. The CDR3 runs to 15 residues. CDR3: CASSLEAGKGETQYF. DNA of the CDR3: TGCGCCAGCAGCTTGGAAGCGGGAAAGGGAGAGACCCAGTACTTC. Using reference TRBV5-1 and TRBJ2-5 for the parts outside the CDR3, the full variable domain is KAGVTQTPRYLIKTRGQQVTLSCSPISGHRSVSWYQQTPGQGLQFLFEYFSETQRNKGNFPGRFSGRQFSNSRSEMNVSTLELGDSALYLCASSLEAGKGETQYFGPGTRLLVL.

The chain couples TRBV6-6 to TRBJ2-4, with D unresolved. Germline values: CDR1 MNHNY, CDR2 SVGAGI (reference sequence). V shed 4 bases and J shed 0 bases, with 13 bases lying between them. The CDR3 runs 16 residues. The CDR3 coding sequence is TGTGCCAGCAGTTTTAGACAAGACTTAGCCAAAAACATTCAGTACTTC. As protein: CASSFRQDLAKNIQYF.

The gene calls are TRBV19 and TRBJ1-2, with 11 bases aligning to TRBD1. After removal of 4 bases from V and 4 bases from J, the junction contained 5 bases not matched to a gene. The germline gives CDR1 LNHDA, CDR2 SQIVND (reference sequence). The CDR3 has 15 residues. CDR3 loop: CASSTSGTGGYGYTF. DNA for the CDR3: TGTGCCAGTAGTACTTCCGGGACAGGGGGCTATGGCTACACCTTC.

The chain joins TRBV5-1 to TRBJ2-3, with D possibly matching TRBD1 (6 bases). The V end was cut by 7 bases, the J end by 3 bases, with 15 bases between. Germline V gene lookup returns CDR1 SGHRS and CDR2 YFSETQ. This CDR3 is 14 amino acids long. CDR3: CASFEPGATDTQYF. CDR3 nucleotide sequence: TGCGCCAGCTTCGAGCCAGGGGCAACAGATACGCAGTATTTT.

The CDR3 here is CASSWGATQETQYF. Here the CDR3 DNA reads TGTGCCAGCAGTTGGGGAGCCACCCAAGAGACCCAGTACTTC. V and J are TRBV6-9 and TRBJ2-5, with D tentatively TRBD2 (5 bases). The CDR3 extends over 14 amino acids. The germline V gene has CDR1 MNHGY and CDR2 SVAAGI. The V and J ends lost 4 bases and 1 base respectively, with 10 bases between them.

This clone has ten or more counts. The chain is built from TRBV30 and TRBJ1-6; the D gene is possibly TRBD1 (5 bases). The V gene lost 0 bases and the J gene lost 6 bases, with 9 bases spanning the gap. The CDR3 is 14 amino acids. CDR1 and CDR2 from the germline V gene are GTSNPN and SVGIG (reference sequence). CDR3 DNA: TGTGCCTGGAGTGTGGGGCAGGTTAATTCACCCCTCCACTTT. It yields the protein CAWSVGQVNSPLHF.

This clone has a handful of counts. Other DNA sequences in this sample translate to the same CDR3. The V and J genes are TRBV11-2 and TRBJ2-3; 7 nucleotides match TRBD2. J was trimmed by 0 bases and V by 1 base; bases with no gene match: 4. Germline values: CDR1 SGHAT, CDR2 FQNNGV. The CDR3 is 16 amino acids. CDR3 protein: CASSLGASGSTDTQYF. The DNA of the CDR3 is TGTGCCAGCAGCTTAGGGGCTAGCGGAAGCACAGATACGCAGTATTTT. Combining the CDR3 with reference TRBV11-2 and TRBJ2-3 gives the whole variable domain EAGVAQSPRYKIIEKRQSVAFWCNPISGHATLYWYQQILGQGPKLLIQFQNNGVVDDSQLPKDRFSAERLKGVDSTLKIQPAKLEDSAVYLCASSLGASGSTDTQYFGPGTRLTVL.

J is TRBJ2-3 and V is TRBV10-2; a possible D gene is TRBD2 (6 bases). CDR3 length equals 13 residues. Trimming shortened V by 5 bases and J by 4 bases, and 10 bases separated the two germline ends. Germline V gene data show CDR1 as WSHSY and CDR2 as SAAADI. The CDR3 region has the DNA TGCGCCAGCAGTCGAGCGGGCCCAGATACGCAGTATTTT. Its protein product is CASSRAGPDTQYF.